The T cell receptor beta chain under discussion was sequenced for a study of neoadjuvant anti-PD-1 for oral cavity cancer. General study points: Post-treatment tumors with larger preexisting clones showed more shrinkage. Pretreatment Treg/Th17 ratio correlated inversely with post-treatment tumor clonality.

Germline loops: CDR1 MGHRA, CDR2 YSYEKL. The CDR3 is made up of 16 amino acids. The V end was cut by 1 base, the J end by 2 bases, with 12 bases between. Most tumor samples had around 4.7 ug input DNA in two replicates. Some clones are missing from TCRdb's copy, which holds only in-frame ones; the method was immunoSEQ multiplex PCR. The table has 10,000 or so clones, over 50% seen once. Worth noting for this clone: What it binds is not known.

Patients were newly diagnosed with stage II-IVA oral cavity squamous cell carcinoma without prior systemic or radiation treatment. This clonotype was obtained from a person between 40 and 80 years old with oral cavity squamous cell carcinoma. The rearrangement links TRBV4-1 to TRBJ1-3, with D tentatively TRBD1 (5 bases). The sample in question was tumor tissue, obtained before nivolumab (anti-PD-1) treatment. The CDR3 loop is CASSQAGRGAGNTIYF. The CDR3 DNA reads TGCGCCAGCAGCCAAGCGGGGAGGGGAGCTGGAAACACCATATATTTT.